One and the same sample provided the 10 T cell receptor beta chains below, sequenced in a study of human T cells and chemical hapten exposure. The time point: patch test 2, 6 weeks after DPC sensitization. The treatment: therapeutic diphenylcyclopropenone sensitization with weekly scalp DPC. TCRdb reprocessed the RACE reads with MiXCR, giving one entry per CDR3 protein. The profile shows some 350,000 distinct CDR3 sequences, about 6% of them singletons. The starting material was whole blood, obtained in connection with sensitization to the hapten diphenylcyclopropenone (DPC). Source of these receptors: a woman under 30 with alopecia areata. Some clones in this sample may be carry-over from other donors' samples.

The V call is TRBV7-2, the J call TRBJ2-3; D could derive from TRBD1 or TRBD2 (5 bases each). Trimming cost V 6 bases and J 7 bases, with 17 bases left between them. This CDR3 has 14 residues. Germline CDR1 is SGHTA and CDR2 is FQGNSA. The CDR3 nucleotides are TGTGCCAGCAGTCCCAGGGTTCCTAGCAATACGCAGTATTTT. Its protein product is CASSPRVPSNTQYF. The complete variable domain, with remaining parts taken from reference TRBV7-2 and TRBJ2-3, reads GAGVSQSPSNKVTEKGKDVELRCDPISGHTALYWYRQSLGQGLEFLIYFQGNSAPDKSGLPSDRFSAERTGGSVSTLTIQRTQQEDSAVYLCASSPRVPSNTQYFGPGTRLTVL.

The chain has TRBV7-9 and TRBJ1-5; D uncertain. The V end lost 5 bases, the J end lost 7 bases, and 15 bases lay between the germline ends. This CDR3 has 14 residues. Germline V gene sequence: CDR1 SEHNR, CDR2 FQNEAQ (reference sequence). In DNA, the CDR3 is TGTGCCAGCAGCACCGGATTCAGCGGGCAGCCCCAGCATTTT. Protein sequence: CASSTGFSGQPQHF.

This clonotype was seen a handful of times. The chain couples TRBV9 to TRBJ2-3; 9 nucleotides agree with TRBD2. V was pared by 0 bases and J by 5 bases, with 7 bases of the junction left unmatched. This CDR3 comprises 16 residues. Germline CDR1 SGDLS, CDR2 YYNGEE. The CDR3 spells CASSVGSSGKQDTQYF. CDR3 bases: TGTGCCAGCAGCGTAGGCTCTAGCGGGAAGCAAGATACGCAGTATTTT.

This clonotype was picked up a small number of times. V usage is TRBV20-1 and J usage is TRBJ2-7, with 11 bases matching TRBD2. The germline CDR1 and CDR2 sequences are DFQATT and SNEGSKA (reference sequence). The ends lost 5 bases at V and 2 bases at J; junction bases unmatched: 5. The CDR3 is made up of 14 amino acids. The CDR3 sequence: CSAPLAGGPYEQYF. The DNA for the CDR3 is TGCAGTGCTCCCCTAGCGGGGGGACCCTACGAGCAGTACTTC.

CDR3 loop: CASSMGTATYEQYF. In DNA, the CDR3 is TGCGCCAGCAGCATGGGGACAGCCACCTACGAGCAGTACTTC. The genes are TRBV5-1 and TRBJ2-7; TRBD1 agrees at 7 bases. Germline V gene sequence: CDR1 SGHRS, CDR2 YFSETQ. CDR3 length: 14 residues. Trimming took 4 bases from V and 2 from J; bases not matched to a gene: 6.

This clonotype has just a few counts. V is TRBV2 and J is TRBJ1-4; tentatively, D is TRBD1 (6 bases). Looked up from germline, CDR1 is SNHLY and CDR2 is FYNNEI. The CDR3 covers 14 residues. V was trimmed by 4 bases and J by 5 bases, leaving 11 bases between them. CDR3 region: CASSVEGGNEKLFF. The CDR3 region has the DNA TGTGCCAGCAGTGTGGAGGGGGGCAATGAAAAACTGTTTTTT.

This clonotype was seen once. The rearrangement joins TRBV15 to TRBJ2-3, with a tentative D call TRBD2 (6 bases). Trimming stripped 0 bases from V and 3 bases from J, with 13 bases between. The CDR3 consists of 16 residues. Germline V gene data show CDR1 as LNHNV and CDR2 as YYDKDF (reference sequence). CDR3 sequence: CATSREGGLLTDTQYF. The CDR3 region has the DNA TGTGCCACCAGCAGAGAGGGGGGTCTACTGACAGATACGCAGTATTTT.

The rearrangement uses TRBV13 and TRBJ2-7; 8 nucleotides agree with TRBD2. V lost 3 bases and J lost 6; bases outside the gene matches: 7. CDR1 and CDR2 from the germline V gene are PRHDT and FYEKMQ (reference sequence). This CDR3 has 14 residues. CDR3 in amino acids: CASSFGRGGGEQYF. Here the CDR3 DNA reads TGTGCCAGCAGCTTTGGCCGGGGGGGCGGCGAGCAGTACTTC.

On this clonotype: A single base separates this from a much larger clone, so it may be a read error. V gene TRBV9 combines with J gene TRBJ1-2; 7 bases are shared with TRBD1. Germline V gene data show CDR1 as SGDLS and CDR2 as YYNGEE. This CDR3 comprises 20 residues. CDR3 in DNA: TGTGCCAGCAGCGTAGGCGCCGGGGACAGCGAACGTTCTCTTAACTGTGGCTACACCTTC. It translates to CASSVGAGDSERSLNCGYTF.

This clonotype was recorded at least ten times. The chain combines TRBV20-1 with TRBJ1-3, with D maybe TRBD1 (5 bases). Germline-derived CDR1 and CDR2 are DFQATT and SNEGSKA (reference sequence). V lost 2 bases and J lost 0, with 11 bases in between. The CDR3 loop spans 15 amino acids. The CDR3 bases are TGCAGTGCTAGACCCGACAGCAGCTCTGGAAACACCATATATTTT. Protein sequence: CSARPDSSSGNTIYF.